The 30 T cell receptor beta chains given below trace back to one sample, sequenced in a study of beta chain features in type 1 diabetes. Expressed TCRB transcripts were sequenced because the isolated RNA had all been reverse transcribed beforehand. The repertoire was sequenced with immunoSEQ multiplex PCR; TCRdb's copy has only in-frame clones and lacks some. Among a few hundred thousand clones, about 16% were seen once, and the ten largest hold 0.019%. Sequencing was carried out using naive CD4+ T cells from blood. The receptors originated from a woman younger than 30 in good health.

V gene TRBV28 combines with J gene TRBJ2-2; no clear D gene. The CDR3 has 13 amino acids. CDR1 and CDR2 (germline): MDHEN, SYDVKM. V was shortened by 1 base and J by 7 bases, with 7 bases between the two germline ends. In DNA, the CDR3 is TGTGCCAGCAGTTTATCCGACATCGGGGAGCTGTTTTTT. Protein: CASSLSDIGELFF.

The chain uses TRBV6-1 and TRBJ2-1; tentatively, D is TRBD1 (5 bases). This CDR3 contains 11 residues. Germline CDR1 reads MNHNS; CDR2 reads SASEGT. V was clipped by 5 bases and J by 12 bases, with 11 bases between them. Written as DNA, the CDR3 is TGTGCCAGCAGTACACAGGAGAGGCAGTTCTTC. Residues: CASSTQERQFF.

This chain uses TRBV19 with TRBJ2-7; D may be TRBD1 (5 bases). V was pared by 10 bases and J by 3 bases, with 19 bases between. This CDR3 is 14 amino acids long. Germline assignment: CDR1 LNHDA and CDR2 SQIVND (reference sequence). CDR3 coding DNA: TGTGCCACAATAACGGACAAGCGAGACTACGAGCAGTACTTC. Protein product: CATITDKRDYEQYF.

The V gene is TRBV18, the J gene TRBJ1-2, with D hard to call. CDR3 length equals 14 residues. Trimming removed 3 bases at V and 4 bases at J, with 12 bases between. CDR1 is KGHSH and CDR2 is LQKENI in the germline V gene. The CDR3 is CASSPSEEAYGYTF. As DNA, the CDR3 is TGTGCCAGCTCACCCTCAGAGGAAGCCTATGGCTACACCTTC. The whole variable domain, remainder taken from reference TRBV18 and TRBJ1-2, is NAGVMQNPRHLVRRRGQEARLRCSPMKGHSHVYWYRQLPEEGLKFMVYLQKENIIDESGMPKERFSAEFPKEGPSILRIQQVVRGDSAAYFCASSPSEEAYGYTFGSGTRLTVV.

This clone came up a few times. This chain links TRBV6-6 with TRBJ1-2; 7 bases are a match to TRBD1. The CDR3 is 12 residues long. The germline CDR1 and CDR2 sequences are MNHNY and SVGAGI (reference sequence). V was clipped by 7 bases and J by 8 bases; unmatched bases: 7. The CDR3 sequence is CASTQGGGGYTF. CDR3 DNA sequence: TGTGCCAGCACTCAGGGGGGTGGAGGCTACACCTTC.

This clone was found a few times. The gene calls are TRBV30 and TRBJ1-5; 7 positions match TRBD1. The J segment lost 0 bases and the V segment lost 0 bases, leaving 5 bases of the junction unmatched. Germline-derived CDR1 and CDR2 are GTSNPN and SVGIG (reference sequence). The CDR3 loop spans 16 amino acids. The CDR3 DNA follows: TGTGCCTGGAGTGTTGACAGGGCCTATAGCAATCAGCCCCAGCATTTT. This sequence encodes CAWSVDRAYSNQPQHF.

V is TRBV5-4 and J is TRBJ2-2; maybe TRBD2 (5 bases). The CDR3 is 15 residues long. Deletions cut 4 bases from V and 1 base from J, with 11 bases between. CDR1 is SGHNT and CDR2 is YYREEE in the germline V gene (reference sequence). CDR3 sequence: CASSPPAGNTGELFF. The CDR3 bases are TGTGCCAGCAGCCCCCCGGCGGGGAACACCGGGGAGCTGTTTTTT.

This clone was detected only a few times. The V gene is TRBV2, the J gene TRBJ2-1; D possibly corresponds to TRBD1 (5 bases). This CDR3 region has 15 residues. Between the trimmed V and J ends, which lost 0 bases and 6 bases, there was a span of 12 bases. Germline lookup yields CDR1 SNHLY and CDR2 FYNNEI. Here the CDR3 reads CASSEAGKGLNEQFF. In DNA, the CDR3 is TGTGCCAGCAGTGAAGCGGGGAAGGGGCTCAATGAGCAGTTCTTC.

Worth noting for this clone: At the DNA level, this CDR3 is encoded by other sequences in the same sample as well. In DNA form, the CDR3 reads TGTGCCAGTAGAACTAGCGGGAGTTACAATGAGCAGTTCTTC. This translates into CASRTSGSYNEQFF. The V and J genes are TRBV19 and TRBJ2-1; 11 bases fit TRBD2. CDR1 is LNHDA and CDR2 is SQIVND in the germline V gene (reference sequence). The V and J ends lost 6 bases and 4 bases, in that order; junction bases with no gene match: 2. The CDR3 is 14 amino acids.

This clone was detected a few times. The rearrangement joins TRBV28 to TRBJ1-2, with D hard to call. Per the germline V gene, CDR1 is MDHEN and CDR2 is SYDVKM. The CDR3 is 17 residues long. Trimming stripped 3 bases from V and 6 bases from J, with 23 bases between. The chain's CDR3 is CASSLLRERWKVNGYTF. CDR3 DNA sequence: TGTGCCAGCAGTTTGCTAAGGGAGCGGTGGAAAGTGAATGGCTACACCTTC.

The chain carries TRBV30 and TRBJ2-7; 7 positions match TRBD1. The CDR3 runs to 16 residues. CDR1 GTSNPN and CDR2 SVGIG come from the germline V gene (reference sequence). The trim removed 3 bases at V and 1 base at J, leaving 12 bases unmatched. The CDR3 DNA follows: TGTGCCTGGAGAATCCCGGGACAGACACCTTCCTACGAGCAGTACTTC. This translates into CAWRIPGQTPSYEQYF. Together with reference TRBV30 and TRBJ2-7, the CDR3 gives the full variable domain: SQTIHQWPATLVQPVGSPLSLECTVEGTSNPNLYWYRQAAGRGLQLLFYSVGIGQISSEVPQNLSASRPQDRQFILSSKKLLLSDSGFYLCAWRIPGQTPSYEQYFGPGTRLTVT.

This chain links TRBV29-1 with TRBJ2-7, with a possible D match to TRBD1 (5 bases). CDR1 and CDR2 (germline): SQVTM, ANQGSEA. This CDR3 has 14 residues. Trimming took 5 bases from V and 5 from J, leaving 19 bases between them. CDR3 residues: CSVPGASNLNEQYF. DNA for the CDR3: TGCAGCGTTCCTGGGGCATCTAATCTCAACGAGCAGTACTTC.

This chain joins TRBV7-6 and TRBJ2-7; D might be TRBD2 (6 bases). Trimming took off 5 bases at V and 3 bases at J, with 11 bases between the two ends. In germline, CDR1 is SGHVS, CDR2 FNYEAQ. This CDR3 has 13 residues. CDR3 protein: CASSRGRDYEQYF. In DNA form, the CDR3 reads TGTGCCAGCAGCCGAGGGCGGGACTACGAGCAGTACTTC.

This clone was observed a handful of times. V is TRBV4-2 and J is TRBJ1-2; D unclear. Trimming pared 5 bases from V and 3 bases from J, leaving 10 bases between. CDR3 length equals 13 residues. Germline V gives CDR1 LGHNA, CDR2 YNFKEQ. The CDR3, as DNA: TGTGCCAGCAGCATCGAGGTGTACTATGGCTACACCTTC. It encodes CASSIEVYYGYTF.

The V and J genes are TRBV7-2 and TRBJ1-5; TRBD1 aligns across 8 bases. Germline trimming cut 5 bases from V and 5 bases from J; bases unmatched to any gene: 8. CDR1 is SGHTA and CDR2 is FQGNSA in the germline V gene. The CDR3 is 15 residues long. The CDR3 bases are TGTGCCAGCAGCCGCAACAGGGGGACCGATCAGCCCCAGCATTTT. Translation gives CASSRNRGTDQPQHF.

V usage is TRBV27 and J usage is TRBJ1-2; TRBD1 matches at 9 bases. The CDR3 runs 14 residues. After removal of 6 bases from V and 7 bases from J, the junction contained 9 bases not matched to a gene. Germline V gene sequence: CDR1 MNHEY, CDR2 SMNVEV (reference sequence). CDR3 in DNA: TGTGCCAGCAGACTCACAGGGGGCGCGGGTGGCTACACCTTC. It codes for CASRLTGGAGGYTF.

The V and J genes are TRBV7-9 and TRBJ2-5; a possible D gene is TRBD1 (5 bases). This CDR3 comprises 16 residues. The germline gives CDR1 SEHNR, CDR2 FQNEAQ (reference sequence). V gave up 4 bases and J gave up 4 bases, with 19 bases separating them. This CDR3 is CASSSQMGPRGETQYF. The CDR3 DNA sequence: TGTGCCAGCAGCTCCCAAATGGGGCCCAGAGGAGAGACCCAGTACTTC.

The V call is TRBV6-1, the J call TRBJ1-3, with TRBD1 matching over 10 bases. V was pared by 2 bases and J by 2 bases, with 9 bases of the junction left unmatched. Germline lookup yields CDR1 MNHNS and CDR2 SASEGT. The CDR3 covers 18 residues. CDR3 protein: CASSERDRGASTGNTIYF. The CDR3 DNA reads TGTGCCAGCAGTGAAAGGGACAGGGGAGCTTCAACTGGAAACACCATATATTTT.

This clone was detected a few times. The V and J genes are TRBV2 and TRBJ1-5; D is possibly TRBD1 (5 bases). Trimming pared 3 bases from V and 2 bases from J, leaving 11 bases between. The CDR3 sequence is 15 residues long. Germline lookup yields CDR1 SNHLY and CDR2 FYNNEI. CDR3 in amino acids: CASSETVRGNQPQHF. CDR3 nucleotides: TGTGCCAGCAGTGAGACAGTAAGGGGCAATCAGCCCCAGCATTTT.

This clone came up a few times. The chain carries TRBV27 and TRBJ2-2, with 8 nucleotides matching TRBD2. J gave up 6 bases and V 6 bases, and 6 bases lay outside the gene matches. Germline lookup yields CDR1 MNHEY and CDR2 SMNVEV (reference sequence). The CDR3 covers 14 residues. The CDR3 sequence is CASSGTRRSGELFF. CDR3 bases: TGTGCCAGCAGCGGGACTAGGAGATCCGGGGAGCTGTTTTTT.

This sequence joins TRBV7-2 and TRBJ2-7, with D possibly TRBD1 on 5 matching bases. The V and J ends lost 2 bases and 0 bases respectively, with 11 bases between them. Germline loops: CDR1 SGHTA, CDR2 FQGNSA. This CDR3 is 15 amino acids long. CDR3 sequence reads: CASSLRGDSSYEQYF. The CDR3 DNA follows: TGTGCCAGCAGCTTAAGGGGCGATAGCTCCTACGAGCAGTACTTC.

This clone was picked up a small number of times. V gene TRBV29-1 combines with J gene TRBJ2-1; TRBD2 matches at 9 bases. CDR1 is SQVTM, CDR2 ANQGSEA, per germline. The V and J ends lost 3 bases and 5 bases, in that order; junction bases with no gene match: 8. The CDR3 has 15 amino acids. CDR3 nucleotide sequence: TGCAGCGTTGACCGTACTGCGGGAGGGAACAATGAGCAGTTCTTC. This translates into CSVDRTAGGNNEQFF.

The CDR3 DNA reads as TGCGCCAGCAGCTTGGTATGGGAGTCAAGTGGCTACACCTTC. It yields the protein CASSLVWESSGYTF. V gene TRBV5-1 combines with J gene TRBJ1-2; no firm D call. The germline gives CDR1 SGHRS, CDR2 YFSETQ. V lost 0 bases to trimming and J lost 7 bases, with 13 bases between them. The CDR3 runs 14 residues.

V and J are TRBV19 and TRBJ1-1; D is possibly TRBD1 (6 bases). Trimming shortened V by 3 bases and J by 6 bases, and 17 bases separated the two germline ends. CDR1 and CDR2 from the germline V gene are LNHDA and SQIVND (reference sequence). The CDR3 runs to 15 residues. CDR3 sequence reads: CASSIEGRGRAEAFF. The CDR3 DNA reads TGTGCCAGTAGTATCGAAGGCAGGGGAAGGGCTGAAGCTTTCTTT.

This sequence joins TRBV28 and TRBJ2-2, with 10 bases aligning to TRBD1. This CDR3 has 18 residues. The germline gives CDR1 MDHEN, CDR2 SYDVKM. The J segment lost 0 bases and the V segment lost 4 bases, leaving 8 bases of the junction unmatched. CDR3 nucleotides: TGTGCCAGCAGTTCAACCGGGACAGGGGATACGAACACCGGGGAGCTGTTTTTT. Translating it yields CASSSTGTGDTNTGELFF.

This clone appeared a few times. The CDR3 is CASRSAGMIDEQFF. The CDR3 DNA sequence: TGTGCCAGCAGGAGTGCGGGTATGATAGATGAGCAGTTCTTC. The chain uses TRBV28 and TRBJ2-1; D is perhaps TRBD2 (5 bases). The CDR3 sequence is 14 residues long. V lost 6 bases and J lost 8, with 17 bases in between. The germline CDR1 and CDR2 sequences are MDHEN and SYDVKM.

This chain links TRBV7-9 with TRBJ1-1, with D perhaps TRBD1 (6 bases). There are 13 residues in the CDR3. The germline CDR1 and CDR2 sequences are SEHNR and FQNEAQ (reference sequence). The V and J ends lost 5 bases and 6 bases respectively, with 13 bases between them. The DNA for the CDR3 is TGTGCCAGCAGCAAGGGGGAAAGGGCTGAAGCTTTCTTT. Amino acids: CASSKGERAEAFF. The whole variable domain, filled in from reference TRBV7-9 and TRBJ1-1, reads DTGVSQNPRHKITKRGQNVTFRCDPISEHNRLYWYRQTLGQGPEFLTYFQNEAQLEKSRLLSDRFSAERPKGSFSTLEIQRTEQGDSAMYLCASSKGERAEAFFGQGTRLTVV.

This clone was detected only a few times. V is TRBV2 and J is TRBJ2-7, with 10 bases matching TRBD1. CDR3 length: 15 residues. V shed 5 bases, J shed 2 bases, and the junction held 6 bases outside the gene matches. Germline V lookup: CDR1 SNHLY, CDR2 FYNNEI. As DNA, the CDR3 is TGTGCCAGCAGTCCCGGGACAGGGGCTACCTACGAGCAGTACTTC. Amino acids: CASSPGTGATYEQYF.

This clone has only a few counts. The chain uses TRBV29-1 and TRBJ2-7; 12 bases are a match to TRBD1. CDR1 is SQVTM, CDR2 ANQGSEA, per germline. V was pared by 4 bases and J by 4 bases, with 8 bases of the junction left unmatched. The CDR3 consists of 15 residues. The CDR3 protein is CSVVTGQGASYEQYF. The CDR3 DNA sequence: TGCAGCGTTGTAACGGGACAGGGGGCTTCGTACGAGCAGTACTTC.

This clone was detected a few times. In DNA form, the CDR3 reads TGCGCCAGCAGCCGAGATACGAACTATGGCTACACCTTC. Residues: CASSRDTNYGYTF. The chain carries TRBV5-1 and TRBJ1-2, with D unclear. The CDR3 runs to 13 residues. The V gene's germline CDR1 is SGHRS and CDR2 YFSETQ. V dropped 4 bases and J dropped 2 bases, with 9 bases sitting between them.